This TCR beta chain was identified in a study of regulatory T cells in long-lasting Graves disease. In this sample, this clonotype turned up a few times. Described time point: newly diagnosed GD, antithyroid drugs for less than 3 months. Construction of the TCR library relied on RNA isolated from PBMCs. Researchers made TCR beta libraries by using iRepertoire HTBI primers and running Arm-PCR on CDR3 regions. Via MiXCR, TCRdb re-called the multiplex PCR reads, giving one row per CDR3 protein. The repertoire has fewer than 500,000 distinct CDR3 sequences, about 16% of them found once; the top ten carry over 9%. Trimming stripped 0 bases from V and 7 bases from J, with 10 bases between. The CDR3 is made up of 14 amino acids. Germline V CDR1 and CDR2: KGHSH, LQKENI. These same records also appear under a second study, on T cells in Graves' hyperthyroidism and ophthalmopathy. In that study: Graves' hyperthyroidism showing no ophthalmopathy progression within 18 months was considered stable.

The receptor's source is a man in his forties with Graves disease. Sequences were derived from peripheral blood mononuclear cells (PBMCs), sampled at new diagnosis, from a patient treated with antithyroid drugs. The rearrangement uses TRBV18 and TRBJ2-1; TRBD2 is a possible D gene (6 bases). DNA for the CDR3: TGTGCCAGCTCACCACCGGTAGGGAGGAATGAGCAGTTCTTC. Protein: CASSPPVGRNEQFF.